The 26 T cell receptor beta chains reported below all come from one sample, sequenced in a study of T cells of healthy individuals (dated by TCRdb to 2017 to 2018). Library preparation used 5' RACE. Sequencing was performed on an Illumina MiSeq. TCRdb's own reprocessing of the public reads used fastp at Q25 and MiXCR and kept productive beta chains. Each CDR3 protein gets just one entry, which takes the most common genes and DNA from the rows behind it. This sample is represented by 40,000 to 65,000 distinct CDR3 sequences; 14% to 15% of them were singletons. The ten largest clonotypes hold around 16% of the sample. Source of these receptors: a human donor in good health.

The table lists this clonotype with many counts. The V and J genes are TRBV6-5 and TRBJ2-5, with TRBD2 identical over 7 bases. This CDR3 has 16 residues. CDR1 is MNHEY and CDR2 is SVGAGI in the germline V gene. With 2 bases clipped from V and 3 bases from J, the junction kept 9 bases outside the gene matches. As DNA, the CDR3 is TGTGCCAGCAGTTACGTTAGCGGGCGCTACAAAGAGACCCAGTACTTC. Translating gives CASSYVSGRYKETQYF.

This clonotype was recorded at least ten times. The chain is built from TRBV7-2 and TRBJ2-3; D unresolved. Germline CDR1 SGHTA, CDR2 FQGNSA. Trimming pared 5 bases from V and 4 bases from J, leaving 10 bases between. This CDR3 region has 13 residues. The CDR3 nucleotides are TGTGCCAGCAGCATTGACGACCCAGATACGCAGTATTTT. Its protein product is CASSIDDPDTQYF.

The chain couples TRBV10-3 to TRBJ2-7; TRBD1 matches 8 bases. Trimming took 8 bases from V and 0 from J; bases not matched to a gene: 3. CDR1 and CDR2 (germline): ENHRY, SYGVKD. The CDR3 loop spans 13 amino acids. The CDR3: CAIGQGGSYEQYF. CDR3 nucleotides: TGTGCCATCGGACAGGGCGGCTCCTACGAGCAGTACTTC.

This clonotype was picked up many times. The CDR3 DNA reads TGTGCCAGCAGCCAAGCCACTAGCACCACAGATACGCAGTATTTT. This sequence encodes CASSQATSTTDTQYF. This sequence joins TRBV3-1 and TRBJ2-3; D possibly corresponds to TRBD2 (6 bases). The germline gives CDR1 LGHDT, CDR2 YNNKEL (reference sequence). The CDR3 is made up of 15 amino acids. V dropped 1 base and J dropped 2 bases, with 10 bases sitting between them.

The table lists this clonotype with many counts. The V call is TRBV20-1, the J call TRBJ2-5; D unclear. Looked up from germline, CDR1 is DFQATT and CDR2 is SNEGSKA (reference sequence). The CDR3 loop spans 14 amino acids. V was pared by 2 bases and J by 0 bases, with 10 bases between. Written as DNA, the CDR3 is TGCAGTGCTAGATCGCTCCGGGACCAAGAGACCCAGTACTTC. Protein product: CSARSLRDQETQYF.

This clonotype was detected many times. The CDR3, as DNA: TGCAGCGTTGAAGCGCTGGGGAGCTCCTACAATGAGCAGTTCTTC. It translates to CSVEALGSSYNEQFF. The rearrangement links TRBV29-1 to TRBJ2-1; possible D gene TRBD2, 5 bases. The CDR3 is 15 amino acids. Per the germline V gene, CDR1 is SQVTM and CDR2 is ANQGSEA. The V end lost 1 base, the J end lost 0 bases, and 10 bases lay between the germline ends.

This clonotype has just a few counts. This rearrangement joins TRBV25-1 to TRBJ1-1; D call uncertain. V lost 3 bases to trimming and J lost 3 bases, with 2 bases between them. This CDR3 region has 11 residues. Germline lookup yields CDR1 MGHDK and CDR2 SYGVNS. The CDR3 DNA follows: TGTGCCAGCAGTGAGTACACTGAAGCTTTCTTT. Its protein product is CASSEYTEAFF.

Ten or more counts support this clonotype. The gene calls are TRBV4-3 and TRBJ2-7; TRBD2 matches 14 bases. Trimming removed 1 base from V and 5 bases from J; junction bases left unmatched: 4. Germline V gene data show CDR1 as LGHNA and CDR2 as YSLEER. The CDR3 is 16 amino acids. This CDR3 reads CASSQAGTSGSHEQYF. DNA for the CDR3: TGCGCCAGCAGCCAAGCCGGGACTAGCGGGAGTCACGAGCAGTACTTC.

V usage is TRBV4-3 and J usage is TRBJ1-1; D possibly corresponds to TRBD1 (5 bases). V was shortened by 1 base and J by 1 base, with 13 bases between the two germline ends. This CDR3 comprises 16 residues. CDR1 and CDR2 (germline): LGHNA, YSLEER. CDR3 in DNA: TGCGCCAGCAGCCAAGGCCCTGGGGGGACGAACACTGAAGCTTTCTTT. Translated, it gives CASSQGPGGTNTEAFF.

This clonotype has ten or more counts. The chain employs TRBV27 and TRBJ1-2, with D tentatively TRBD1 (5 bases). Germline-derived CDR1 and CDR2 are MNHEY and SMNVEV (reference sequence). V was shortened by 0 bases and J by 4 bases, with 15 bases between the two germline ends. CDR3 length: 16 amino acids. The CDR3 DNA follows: TGTGCCAGCAGTTTATCATCCCGGGCAGGGTCCTATGGCTACACCTTC. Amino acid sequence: CASSLSSRAGSYGYTF.

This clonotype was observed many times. CDR3 nucleotide sequence: TGCGCCAGCAGTATGGGACGGTCACAAGAGACCCAGTACTTC. Protein product: CASSMGRSQETQYF. The chain joins TRBV4-3 to TRBJ2-5, with D perhaps matching TRBD1 or TRBD2 (5 bases each). The germline V gene has CDR1 LGHNA and CDR2 YSLEER. CDR3 size: 14 residues. V lost 6 bases and J 2 bases, leaving 13 bases between the germline ends.

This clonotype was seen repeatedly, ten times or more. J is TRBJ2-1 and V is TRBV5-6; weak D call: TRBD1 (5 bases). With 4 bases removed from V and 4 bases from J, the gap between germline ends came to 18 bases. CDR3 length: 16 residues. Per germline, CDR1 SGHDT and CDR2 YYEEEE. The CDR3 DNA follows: TGTGCCAGCAGCCCCGCCTCCAGGGCAGATTACAATGAGCAGTTCTTC. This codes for CASSPASRADYNEQFF.

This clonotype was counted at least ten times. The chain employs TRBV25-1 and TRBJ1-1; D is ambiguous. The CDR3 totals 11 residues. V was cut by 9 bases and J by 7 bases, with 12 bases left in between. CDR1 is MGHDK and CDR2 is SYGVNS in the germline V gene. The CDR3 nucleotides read TGTGCCAGTAGACTGGGGATTGAAGCTTTCTTT. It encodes CASRLGIEAFF.

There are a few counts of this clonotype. The CDR3 coding sequence is TGCGCCAGCAGCCCTGGGACAGTTAGAGCTAACTATGGCTACACCTTC. Encoded protein: CASSPGTVRANYGYTF. The chain carries TRBV5-1 and TRBJ1-2; 7 bases agree with TRBD1. V trimming: 4 bases; J trimming: 0 bases; junction bases outside the gene matches: 9. The CDR3 is made up of 16 amino acids. Germline V CDR1 and CDR2: SGHRS, YFSETQ.

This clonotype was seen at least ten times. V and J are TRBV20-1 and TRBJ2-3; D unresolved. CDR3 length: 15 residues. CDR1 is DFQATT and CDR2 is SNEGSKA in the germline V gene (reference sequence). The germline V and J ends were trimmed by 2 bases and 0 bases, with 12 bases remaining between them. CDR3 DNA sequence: TGCAGTGCTAGATCAGTCTTAACTAGCACAGATACGCAGTATTTT. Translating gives CSARSVLTSTDTQYF.

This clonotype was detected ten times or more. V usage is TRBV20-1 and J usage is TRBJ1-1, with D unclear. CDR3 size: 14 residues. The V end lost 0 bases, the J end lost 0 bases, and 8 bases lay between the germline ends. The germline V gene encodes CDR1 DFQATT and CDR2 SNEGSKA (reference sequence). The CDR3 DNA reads TGCAGTGCTAGAGATGGGTCCGTGAACACTGAAGCTTTCTTT. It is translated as CSARDGSVNTEAFF.

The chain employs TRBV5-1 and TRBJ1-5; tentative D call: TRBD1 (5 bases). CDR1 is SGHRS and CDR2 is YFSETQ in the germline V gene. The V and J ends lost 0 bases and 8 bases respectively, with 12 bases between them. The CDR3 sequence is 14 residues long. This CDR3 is CASSLGFKGEPQHF. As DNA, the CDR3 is TGCGCCAGCAGCTTGGGGTTTAAAGGGGAGCCCCAGCATTTT.

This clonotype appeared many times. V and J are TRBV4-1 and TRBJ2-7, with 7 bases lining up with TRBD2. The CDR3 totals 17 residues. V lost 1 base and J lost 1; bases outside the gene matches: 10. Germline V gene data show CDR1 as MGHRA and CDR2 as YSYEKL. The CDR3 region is CASSQGWAAGTSYEQYF. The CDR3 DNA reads TGCGCCAGCAGCCAAGGATGGGCAGCGGGGACTTCCTACGAGCAGTACTTC.

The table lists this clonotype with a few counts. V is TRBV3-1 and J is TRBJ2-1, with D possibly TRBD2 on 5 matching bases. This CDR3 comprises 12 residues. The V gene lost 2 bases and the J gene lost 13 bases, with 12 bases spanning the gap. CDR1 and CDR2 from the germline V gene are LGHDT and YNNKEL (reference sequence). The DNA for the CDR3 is TGTGCCAGCAGCCAATCGACCGGGAATCAGTTCTTC. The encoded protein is CASSQSTGNQFF.

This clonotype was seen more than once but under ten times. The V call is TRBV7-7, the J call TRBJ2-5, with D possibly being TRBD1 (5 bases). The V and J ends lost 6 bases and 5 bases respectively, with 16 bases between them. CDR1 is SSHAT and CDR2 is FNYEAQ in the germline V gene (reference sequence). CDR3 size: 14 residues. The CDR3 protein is CASRPSTASETQYF. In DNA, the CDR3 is TGTGCCAGCAGGCCTTCGACAGCGTCGGAGACCCAGTACTTC.

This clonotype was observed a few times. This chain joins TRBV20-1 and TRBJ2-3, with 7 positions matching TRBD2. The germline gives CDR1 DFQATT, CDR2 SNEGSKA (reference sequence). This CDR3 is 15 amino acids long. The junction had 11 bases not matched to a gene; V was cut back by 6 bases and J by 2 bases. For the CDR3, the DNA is TGCAGTGCGTTCCTAGCGGTGGGTAACACAGATACGCAGTATTTT. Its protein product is CSAFLAVGNTDTQYF.

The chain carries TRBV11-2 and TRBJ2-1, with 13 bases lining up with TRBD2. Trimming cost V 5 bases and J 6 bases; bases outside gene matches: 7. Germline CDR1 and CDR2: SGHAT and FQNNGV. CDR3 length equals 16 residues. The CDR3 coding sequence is TGTGCCAGCAGCGGAGGACTAGCGGGAGTAGGCAATGAGCAGTTCTTC. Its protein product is CASSGGLAGVGNEQFF. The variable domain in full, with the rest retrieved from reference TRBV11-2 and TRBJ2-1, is EAGVAQSPRYKIIEKRQSVAFWCNPISGHATLYWYQQILGQGPKLLIQFQNNGVVDDSQLPKDRFSAERLKGVDSTLKIQPAKLEDSAVYLCASSGGLAGVGNEQFFGPGTRLTVL.

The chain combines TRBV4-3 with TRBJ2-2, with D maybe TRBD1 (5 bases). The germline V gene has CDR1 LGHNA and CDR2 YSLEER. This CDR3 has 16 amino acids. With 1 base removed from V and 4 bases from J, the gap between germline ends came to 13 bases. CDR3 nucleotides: TGCGCCAGCAGCCAAGTGGGTATCCAGGGCACCGGGGAGCTGTTTTTT. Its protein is CASSQVGIQGTGELFF.

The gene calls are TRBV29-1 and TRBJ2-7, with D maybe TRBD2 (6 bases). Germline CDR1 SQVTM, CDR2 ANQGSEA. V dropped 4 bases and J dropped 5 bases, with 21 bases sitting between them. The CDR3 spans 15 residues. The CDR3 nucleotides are TGCAGCGTTGGGGGGGACCCCCTCTTTAGCAACGAGCAGTACTTC. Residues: CSVGGDPLFSNEQYF.

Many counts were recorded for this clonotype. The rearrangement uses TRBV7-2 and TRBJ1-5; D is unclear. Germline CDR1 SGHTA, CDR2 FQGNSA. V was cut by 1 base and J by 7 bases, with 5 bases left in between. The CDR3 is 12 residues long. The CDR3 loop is CASSLDGQPQHF. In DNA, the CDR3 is TGTGCCAGCAGCTTAGACGGACAGCCCCAGCATTTT.

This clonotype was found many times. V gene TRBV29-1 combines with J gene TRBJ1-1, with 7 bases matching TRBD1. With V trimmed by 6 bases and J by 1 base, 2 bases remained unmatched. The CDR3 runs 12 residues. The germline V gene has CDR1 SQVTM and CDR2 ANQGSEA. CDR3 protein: CSVGTANTEAFF. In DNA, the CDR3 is TGCAGCGTCGGGACAGCGAACACTGAAGCTTTCTTT. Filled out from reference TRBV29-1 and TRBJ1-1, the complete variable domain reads SAVISQKPSRDICQRGTSLTIQCQVDSQVTMMFWYRQQPGQSLTLIATANQGSEATYESGFVIDKFPISRPNLTFSTLTVSNMSPEDSSIYLCSVGTANTEAFFGQGTRLTVV.